Given below is one T cell receptor (beta chain) in context. Hyperthyroidism of Graves' type that showed no ophthalmopathy progression within 18 months was stable. With a duration under 2 months, the hyperthyroidism was newly diagnosed in patients aged 18 to 65. Using over 8.5 ml of fresh peripheral blood, PBMCs were prepared. Amplified TCR beta CDR3 regions derived from RNA transcripts. The HTBI primer set served for first-round RT-PCR of the TCR CDR3. TCRdb recomputed calls from the multiplex PCR reads with MiXCR, one row per CDR3 protein. The sample shows roughly 710,000 distinct CDR3 sequences, 35% of them seen only once. This specimen comes from a study of T cells in Graves' hyperthyroidism and ophthalmopathy. This CDR3 region has 16 residues. Losses at the gene ends were 4 bases for V and 1 base for J; bases not matched to a gene: 8. The germline V gene has CDR1 SGDLS and CDR2 YYNGEE.

The V gene is TRBV9, the J gene TRBJ1-1; 9 nucleotides align to TRBD1. The specimen sequenced was blood. The receptor comes from a woman between 40 and 50 years old with Graves' hyperthyroidism. CDR3 DNA: TGTGCCAGCAGCTACTACCCGGGACAGGGGAACACTGAAGCTTTCTTT. Amino acid sequence: CASSYYPGQGNTEAFF.